Below are 26 T cell receptor beta chains sequenced from a single sample in a study of identifying expanded T cells in peripheral blood. The table came from immunoSEQ multiplex PCR; TCRdb's copy has only in-frame clones and leaves some out. This repertoire shows tens of thousands of clones, around 83% found once; its top ten account for 19%. The sequenced sample was blood. These receptors were collected from a person aged 18 to 75 in good health.

The CDR3 coding sequence is TGTGCCAGCAGCCGACAGACCCAAGAGACCCAGTACTTC. This translates into CASSRQTQETQYF. The V gene is TRBV5-4, the J gene TRBJ2-5, with D possibly TRBD1 on 5 matching bases. Germline loops: CDR1 SGHNT, CDR2 YYREEE (reference sequence). This CDR3 has 13 amino acids. V lost 4 bases and J lost 1, with 8 bases in between.

This clone was seen only once. The V call is TRBV2, the J call TRBJ2-1; 8 bases are shared with TRBD1. CDR1 is SNHLY, CDR2 FYNNEI, per germline. V trimming: 7 bases; J trimming: 2 bases; junction bases outside the gene matches: 7. This CDR3 spans 15 amino acids. The CDR3 loop is CASTQETGAYNEQFF. The CDR3 DNA follows: TGTGCCAGCACCCAGGAGACAGGGGCCTACAATGAGCAGTTCTTC.

V and J are TRBV12-5 and TRBJ2-3; no reliable D call. Per the germline V gene, CDR1 is LGHNT and CDR2 is FRNRAP. This CDR3 region has 13 residues. V lost 7 bases and J lost 1, with 9 bases in between. CDR3 residues: CASVGQGTDTQYF. CDR3 DNA: TGTGCTAGTGTAGGGCAGGGCACAGATACGCAGTATTTT.

The rearrangement joins TRBV7-6 to TRBJ2-5, with 9 positions matching TRBD2. The CDR3 covers 17 residues. V lost 1 base, J lost 3 bases, and 9 bases stayed unmatched. CDR1 is SGHVS and CDR2 is FNYEAQ in the germline V gene. CDR3 sequence reads: CASSLGWTRLAEETQYF. In nucleotides, the CDR3 is TGTGCCAGCAGCTTAGGCTGGACTCGACTAGCGGAAGAGACCCAGTACTTC.

DNA of the CDR3: TGTGCCAGTAGTGCCACCCGGGACTCCAAAGCTTTCTTT. Encoded protein: CASSATRDSKAFF. The chain links TRBV19 to TRBJ1-1; maybe TRBD1 (5 bases). This CDR3 contains 13 residues. Looked up from germline, CDR1 is LNHDA and CDR2 is SQIVND (reference sequence). Trimming left V 5 bases short and J 9 bases short, with 16 bases between.

Only a few counts were recorded for this clone. The chain carries TRBV2 and TRBJ1-6, with TRBD1 matching over 7 bases. This CDR3 region has 18 residues. J lost 6 bases, V lost 3 bases, and 14 bases had no gene match. Germline V gene data show CDR1 as SNHLY and CDR2 as FYNNEI. In DNA form, the CDR3 reads TGTGCCAGCAGTGATCCCCCCCGACAGGGCGTGGGTAATTCACCCCTCCACTTT. It yields the protein CASSDPPRQGVGNSPLHF.

The rearrangement joins TRBV29-1 to TRBJ2-3, with D tentatively TRBD1 or TRBD2 (6 bases each). This CDR3 spans 15 amino acids. V was trimmed by 0 bases and J by 6 bases, leaving 16 bases between them. The V gene's germline CDR1 is SQVTM and CDR2 ANQGSEA. The CDR3, as DNA: TGCAGCGTTGAAGAGGCGGGACAAGCTAGGGATACGCAGTATTTT. It translates to CSVEEAGQARDTQYF.

V usage is TRBV29-1 and J usage is TRBJ1-5; perhaps TRBD1 as D (6 bases). Trimming removed 6 bases from V and 4 bases from J, with 13 bases in between. CDR3 length: 13 residues. The V gene's germline CDR1 is SQVTM and CDR2 ANQGSEA. The DNA of the CDR3 is TGCAGCGTACGCGGACAGAATAATCAGCCCCAGCATTTT. Its translation is CSVRGQNNQPQHF. Together with reference TRBV29-1 and TRBJ1-5, the CDR3 gives the full variable domain: SAVISQKPSRDICQRGTSLTIQCQVDSQVTMMFWYRQQPGQSLTLIATANQGSEATYESGFVIDKFPISRPNLTFSTLTVSNMSPEDSSIYLCSVRGQNNQPQHFGDGTRLSIL.

This clone is medium-sized within its sample. The chain uses TRBV9 and TRBJ2-1; 10 positions match TRBD2. Germline V CDR1 and CDR2: SGDLS, YYNGEE. The ends lost 4 bases at V and 8 bases at J; junction bases unmatched: 15. The CDR3 runs 17 residues. The CDR3 DNA sequence: TGTGCCAGCAGCCCTAGTCCCCAACTAGCGGGATCGGATGAGCAGTTCTTC. The encoded protein is CASSPSPQLAGSDEQFF.

The rearrangement links TRBV6-5 to TRBJ2-7; 7 bases fit TRBD1. The germline gives CDR1 MNHEY, CDR2 SVGAGI. Trimming at V came to 4 bases and at J to 7 bases, leaving 4 bases not matched to a gene. This CDR3 is built from 12 residues. In DNA, the CDR3 is TGTGCCAGCAGTTCCTCGACAGGGGAGCAGTACGTC. Its protein product is CASSSSTGEQYV.

V and J are TRBV5-5 and TRBJ2-1, with TRBD2 identical over 7 bases. CDR1 and CDR2 (germline): SGHKS, YYEKEE (reference sequence). The CDR3 has 14 amino acids. V lost 8 bases, J lost 1 base, and 6 bases stayed unmatched. The DNA for the CDR3 is TGTGCCAGTTGGGAGGGGTTTTCCTACAATGAGCAGTTCTTC. This codes for CASWEGFSYNEQFF. The variable domain in full, with the rest retrieved from reference TRBV5-5 and TRBJ2-1, is DAGVTQSPTHLIKTRGQQVTLRCSPISGHKSVSWYQQVLGQGPQFIFQYYEKEERGRGNFPDRFSARQFPNYSSELNVNALLLGDSALYLCASWEGFSYNEQFFGPGTRLTVL.

This clone has more than one count but fewer than ten. The V gene is TRBV2, the J gene TRBJ2-5; TRBD2 is a possible D gene (6 bases). The germline V gene has CDR1 SNHLY and CDR2 FYNNEI. With 8 bases removed from V and 5 bases from J, the gap between germline ends came to 21 bases. The CDR3 contains 15 residues. CDR3 bases: TGTGCCAGCTCGAAGGGGCGGGAAACGCGGGAGACCCAGTACTTC. It translates to CASSKGRETRETQYF.

The chain is built from TRBV6-6 and TRBJ2-1; 14 bases line up with TRBD2. CDR1 is MNHNY, CDR2 SVGAGI, per germline (reference sequence). The CDR3 consists of 15 residues. The J segment lost 9 bases and the V segment lost 6 bases, leaving 7 bases of the junction unmatched. CDR3 coding DNA: TGTGCCAGCAGCTTGACTAGCGGGGGGGCCGTTGAGCAGTTCTTC. This sequence encodes CASSLTSGGAVEQFF.

This chain uses TRBV9 with TRBJ2-2; D not certain. Germline V gene sequence: CDR1 SGDLS, CDR2 YYNGEE. The CDR3 is made up of 13 amino acids. The V end was cut by 4 bases, the J end by 8 bases, with 12 bases between. Here the CDR3 DNA reads TGTGCCAGCAGCTTAAACCAAGCTGGGGAGCTGTTTTTT. Protein sequence: CASSLNQAGELFF. The variable domain in full, completed from reference TRBV9 and TRBJ2-2, reads DSGVTQTPKHLITATGQRVTLRCSPRSGDLSVYWYQQSLDQGLQFLIQYYNGEERAKGNILERFSAQQFPDLHSELNLSSLELGDSALYFCASSLNQAGELFFGEGSRLTVL.

This clone was seen once. The chain uses TRBV19 and TRBJ1-2, with D perhaps TRBD1 (5 bases). Deletions cut 7 bases from V and 0 bases from J, with 12 bases between. From germline, CDR1 is LNHDA and CDR2 SQIVND (reference sequence). This CDR3 has 14 amino acids. For the CDR3, the DNA is TGTGCCAGTACCCCGACAGTATCTAACTATGGCTACACCTTC. Its protein product is CASTPTVSNYGYTF.

The chain employs TRBV2 and TRBJ2-2; 13 bases are shared with TRBD2. CDR1 is SNHLY and CDR2 is FYNNEI in the germline V gene. V lost 6 bases, J lost 4 bases, and 8 bases stayed unmatched. CDR3 size: 17 residues. The CDR3 DNA reads TGTGCCAGCAGGGAACTAGCGGGAGGGCCGGGCACCGGGGAGCTGTTTTTT. Translated: CASRELAGGPGTGELFF.

This clone was counted many times. The V and J genes are TRBV4-3 and TRBJ2-7, with 8 nucleotides matching TRBD1. The trim removed 4 bases at V and 2 bases at J, leaving 7 bases unmatched. Germline lookup yields CDR1 LGHNA and CDR2 YSLEER. The CDR3 runs to 15 residues. CDR3 nucleotide sequence: TGCGCCAGCAGCCTCGGACAGGGAGAGCCCTACGAGCAGTACTTC. Its translation is CASSLGQGEPYEQYF.

The chain recombines TRBV6-5 with TRBJ2-2; a weak D match, TRBD1 (6 bases). This CDR3 comprises 15 residues. The ends were cut back, 7 bases at V and 0 bases at J, with 12 bases in the middle. The germline V gene has CDR1 MNHEY and CDR2 SVGAGI. The CDR3 nucleotides read TGTGCCAGCATCGGGACACCCACGAACACCGGGGAGCTGTTTTTT. Translating it yields CASIGTPTNTGELFF.

The chain uses TRBV6-6 and TRBJ1-3, with 8 bases identical to TRBD1. The CDR3 runs to 13 residues. V gave up 6 bases and J gave up 9 bases; unmatched junction bases: 7. From germline, CDR1 is MNHNY and CDR2 SVGAGI (reference sequence). This CDR3 is CASSDRGPGTIYF. The DNA for the CDR3 is TGTGCCAGCAGCGACAGGGGTCCTGGCACCATATATTTT.

V and J are TRBV27 and TRBJ2-7, with 11 bases that match TRBD1. Unmatched junction bases numbered 4, after V lost 4 bases and J lost 2 bases. The CDR3 sequence is 15 residues long. Germline lookup yields CDR1 MNHEY and CDR2 SMNVEV (reference sequence). The CDR3: CASSWGQGGPYEQYF. CDR3 sequence (DNA): TGTGCCAGCAGTTGGGGACAGGGGGGCCCCTACGAGCAGTACTTC.

The V and J genes are TRBV28 and TRBJ2-1; TRBD2 is a possible D gene (6 bases). Trimming cost V 7 bases and J 3 bases, with 10 bases left between them. Germline lookup yields CDR1 MDHEN and CDR2 SYDVKM. The CDR3 totals 13 residues. The CDR3 DNA reads TGTGCCAGCACCTGGGGAGGCTACAATGAGCAGTTCTTC. Translating it yields CASTWGGYNEQFF.

The J gene is TRBJ1-3, the V gene TRBV18; D is unresolved. This CDR3 is 15 amino acids long. The V end was cut by 4 bases, the J end by 6 bases, with 16 bases between. Germline loops: CDR1 KGHSH, CDR2 LQKENI. Written as DNA, the CDR3 is TGTGCCAGCTCACTAAGCATATACCAACAAAACACCATATATTTT. Translating gives CASSLSIYQQNTIYF.

This clone has a single count. The chain recombines TRBV15 with TRBJ2-5; weak D call: TRBD2 (6 bases). CDR1 and CDR2 (germline): LNHNV, YYDKDF (reference sequence). The CDR3 sequence is 15 residues long. Trimming took off 3 bases at V and 5 bases at J, with 16 bases between the two ends. CDR3 in DNA: TGTGCCACCAGCAGGGAGGGTGGGAGTTGGGAGACCCAGTACTTC. Protein sequence: CATSREGGSWETQYF.

The chain joins TRBV5-1 to TRBJ1-5; 9 positions agree with TRBD1. The germline gives CDR1 SGHRS, CDR2 YFSETQ. The V and J ends lost 4 bases and 6 bases, in that order; junction bases with no gene match: 5. The CDR3 loop spans 14 amino acids. CDR3 nucleotides: TGCGCCAGCAGCGTAGACAGGGGGGGTCAGCCCCAGCATTTT. It is translated as CASSVDRGGQPQHF.

This chain connects TRBV10-3 to TRBJ2-1; TRBD1 is a possible D gene (5 bases). This CDR3 contains 14 residues. The germline gives CDR1 ENHRY, CDR2 SYGVKD. V gave up 5 bases and J gave up 4 bases, with 12 bases separating them. In nucleotides, the CDR3 is TGTGCCATCAGTATGCAGGGTTCTTACAATGAGCAGTTCTTC. Translating it yields CAISMQGSYNEQFF.

The chain combines TRBV30 with TRBJ1-1; possibly TRBD1 for D (6 bases). CDR1 is GTSNPN, CDR2 SVGIG, per germline (reference sequence). CDR3 length: 12 residues. V gave up 3 bases and J gave up 5 bases, with 10 bases separating them. The CDR3 is CAWRPGQTEAFF. The CDR3 bases are TGTGCCTGGAGACCCGGACAGACTGAAGCTTTCTTT.